The 12 T cell receptor beta chains given below trace back to one sample, sequenced in a study of CD8+ T cells in alopecia areata. The treatment here: oral pan-JAK inhibitor, 5-10 mg twice daily. cDNA serving as the sequencing template came from extracted, reverse transcribed RNA. Some clones are missing from TCRdb's copy, which holds only in-frame ones; the method was immunoSEQ multiplex PCR. The data show more than 200,000 clones, 40% to 55% seen once. The sequencing used CD4+ T cells sorted from blood, collected around week 37, from a patient treated with tofacitinib. The source of these receptors is a human donor with alopecia areata.

In its sample, this clone was seen once. This chain links TRBV11-3 with TRBJ2-5; 9 bases agree with TRBD2. V shed 5 bases, J shed 4 bases, and the junction held 8 bases outside the gene matches. The CDR3 extends over 15 amino acids. Germline V gene sequence: CDR1 SGHNT, CDR2 YENEEA. The CDR3: CASSRAGGHGETQYF. The CDR3 DNA reads TGTGCCAGCAGCCGGGCGGGAGGGCACGGAGAGACCCAGTACTTC. The whole variable domain, remainder taken from reference TRBV11-3 and TRBJ2-5, is EAGVVQSPRYKIIEKKQPVAFWCNPISGHNTLYWYLQNLGQGPELLIRYENEEAVDDSQLPKDRFSAERLKGVDSTLKIQPAELGDSAVYLCASSRAGGHGETQYFGPGTRLLVL.

This rearrangement joins TRBV5-1 to TRBJ2-1; TRBD1 matches 9 bases. Germline loops: CDR1 SGHRS, CDR2 YFSETQ. J gave up 4 bases and V 7 bases, and 6 bases lay outside the gene matches. CDR3 length: 14 residues. The CDR3 protein is CASSGTGRYNEQFF. The CDR3 DNA follows: TGCGCCAGCTCCGGGACAGGGCGTTACAATGAGCAGTTCTTC.

This chain connects TRBV7-8 to TRBJ2-7; 8 nucleotides match TRBD1. The CDR3 has 14 amino acids. Per the germline V gene, CDR1 is SGHVS and CDR2 is FQNEAQ. V was clipped by 4 bases and J by 4 bases; unmatched bases: 6. CDR3 loop: CASSSWDRRYEQYF. The CDR3 coding sequence is TGTGCCAGCAGCTCCTGGGACAGGCGGTACGAGCAGTACTTC.

The chain carries TRBV14 and TRBJ2-1; tentative D call: TRBD2 (6 bases). This CDR3 has 15 residues. V dropped 1 base and J dropped 5 bases, with 12 bases sitting between them. Germline values: CDR1 SGHDN, CDR2 FVKESK. Here the CDR3 reads CASSQVGLNHNEQFF. CDR3 nucleotides: TGTGCCAGCAGCCAAGTGGGACTCAACCACAATGAGCAGTTCTTC.

The chain has TRBV28 and TRBJ1-5, with D possibly TRBD1 on 6 matching bases. Germline loops: CDR1 MDHEN, CDR2 SYDVKM. Trimming removed 8 bases from V and 5 bases from J, with 16 bases in between. This CDR3 region has 14 residues. CDR3 residues: CASQQGGGHQPQHF. The CDR3 bases are TGTGCCAGCCAACAAGGGGGAGGGCATCAGCCCCAGCATTTT.

This sequence joins TRBV29-1 and TRBJ2-5, with D perhaps TRBD1 or TRBD2 (7 bases each). The CDR3 is 12 residues long. The germline V and J ends were trimmed by 6 bases and 5 bases, with 13 bases remaining between them. The germline V gene has CDR1 SQVTM and CDR2 ANQGSEA. The CDR3 sequence is CSVRQGGETQYF. The CDR3 coding sequence is TGCAGCGTGCGACAGGGAGGGGAGACCCAGTACTTC.

This rearrangement joins TRBV30 to TRBJ2-2, with D unclear. Germline CDR1 and CDR2: GTSNPN and SVGIG (reference sequence). The CDR3 totals 10 residues. Trimming cost V 5 bases and J 7 bases, with 5 bases left between them. Here the CDR3 DNA reads TGTGCCTGGGATGTCGGGGAGCTGTTTTTT. As protein: CAWDVGELFF.

This clone appeared a few times. CDR3 sequence reads: CASSITSGRANEQFF. DNA of the CDR3: TGCGCCAGCAGCATAACTAGCGGGAGGGCCAATGAGCAGTTCTTC. The rearrangement uses TRBV5-1 and TRBJ2-1; 13 bases line up with TRBD2. CDR3 length equals 15 residues. Germline CDR1 and CDR2: SGHRS and YFSETQ. V dropped 4 bases and J dropped 6; count of bases not matched to a gene: 4.

There are a few counts of this clone. The CDR3 sequence: CASTLKLASQETQYF. CDR3 in DNA: TGCGCCAGCACTCTAAAACTAGCGTCACAAGAGACCCAGTACTTC. This chain links TRBV5-1 with TRBJ2-5, with 7 nucleotides matching TRBD2. Germline V gene lookup returns CDR1 SGHRS and CDR2 YFSETQ. The CDR3 totals 15 residues. V gave up 6 bases and J gave up 2 bases; unmatched junction bases: 10.

The chain links TRBV13 to TRBJ2-7; TRBD1 matches 11 bases. V shed 5 bases, J shed 9 bases, and the junction held 9 bases outside the gene matches. This CDR3 is built from 14 residues. From germline, CDR1 is PRHDT and CDR2 FYEKMQ (reference sequence). The CDR3 DNA reads TGTGCCAGCAGCACCCAGGGACAGGGGGTAAGGCAGTACTTC. Protein: CASSTQGQGVRQYF.

There are a few counts of this clone. This rearrangement joins TRBV10-3 to TRBJ2-5; the D is unclear. The germline V and J ends were trimmed by 7 bases and 8 bases, with 14 bases remaining between them. The CDR3 has 12 residues. The V gene's germline CDR1 is ENHRY and CDR2 SYGVKD. The CDR3 reads CAITSDVGTQYF. The CDR3, as DNA: TGTGCCATCACCTCCGATGTGGGAACCCAGTACTTC.

The genes are TRBV30 and TRBJ1-3; perhaps TRBD1 as D (6 bases). The CDR3 sequence is 14 residues long. Germline CDR1 is GTSNPN and CDR2 is SVGIG (reference sequence). Trimming cost V 3 bases and J 4 bases, with 13 bases left between them. CDR3 bases: TGTGCCTGGAGCGGGACATCGATAGGAAACACCATATATTTT. Amino acid sequence: CAWSGTSIGNTIYF. The variable domain in full, completed from reference TRBV30 and TRBJ1-3, reads SQTIHQWPATLVQPVGSPLSLECTVEGTSNPNLYWYRQAAGRGLQLLFYSVGIGQISSEVPQNLSASRPQDRQFILSSKKLLLSDSGFYLCAWSGTSIGNTIYFGEGSWLTVV.